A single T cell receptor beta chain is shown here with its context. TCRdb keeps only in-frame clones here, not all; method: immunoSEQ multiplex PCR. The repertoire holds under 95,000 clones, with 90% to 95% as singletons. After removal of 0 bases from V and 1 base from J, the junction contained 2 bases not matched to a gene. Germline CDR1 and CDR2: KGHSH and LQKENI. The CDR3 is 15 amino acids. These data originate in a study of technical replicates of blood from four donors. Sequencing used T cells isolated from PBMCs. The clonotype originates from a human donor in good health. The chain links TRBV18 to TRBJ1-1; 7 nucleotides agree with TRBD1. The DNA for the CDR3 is TGTGCCAGCTCACCACCCACAGGGGAGAACACTGAAGCTTTCTTT. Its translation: CASSPPTGENTEAFF.